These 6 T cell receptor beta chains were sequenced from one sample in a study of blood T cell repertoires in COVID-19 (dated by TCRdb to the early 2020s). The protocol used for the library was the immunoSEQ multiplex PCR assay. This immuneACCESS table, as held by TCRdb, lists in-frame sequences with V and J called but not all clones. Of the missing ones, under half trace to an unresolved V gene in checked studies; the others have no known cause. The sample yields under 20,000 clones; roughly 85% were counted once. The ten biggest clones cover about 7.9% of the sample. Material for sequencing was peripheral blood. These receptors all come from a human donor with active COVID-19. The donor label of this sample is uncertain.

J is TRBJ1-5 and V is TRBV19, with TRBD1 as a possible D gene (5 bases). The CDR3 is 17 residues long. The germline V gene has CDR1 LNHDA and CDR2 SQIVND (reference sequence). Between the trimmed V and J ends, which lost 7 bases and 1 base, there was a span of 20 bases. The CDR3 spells CASKSAAGLVSNQPQHF. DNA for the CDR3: TGTGCCAGTAAATCCGCGGCGGGGCTGGTGAGCAATCAGCCCCAGCATTTT. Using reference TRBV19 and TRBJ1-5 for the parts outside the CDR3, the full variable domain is DGGITQSPKYLFRKEGQNVTLSCEQNLNHDAMYWYRQDPGQGLRLIYYSQIVNDFQKGDIAEGYSVSREKKESFPLTVTSAQKNPTAFYLCASKSAAGLVSNQPQHFGDGTRLSIL.

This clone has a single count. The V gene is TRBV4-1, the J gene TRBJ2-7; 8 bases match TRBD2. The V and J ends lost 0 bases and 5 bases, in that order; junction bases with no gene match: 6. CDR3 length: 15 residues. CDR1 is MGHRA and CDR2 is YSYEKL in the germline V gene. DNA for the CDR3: TGCGCCAGCAGCCAAGAGTACGGGAGGGCCAACGAGCAGTACTTC. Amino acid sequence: CASSQEYGRANEQYF.

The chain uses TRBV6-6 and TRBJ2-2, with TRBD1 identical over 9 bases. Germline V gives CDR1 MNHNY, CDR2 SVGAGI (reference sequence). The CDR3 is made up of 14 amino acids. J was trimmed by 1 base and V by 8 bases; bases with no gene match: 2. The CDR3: CASLDRGNTGELFF. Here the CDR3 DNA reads TGTGCCAGCTTGGACAGGGGGAACACCGGGGAGCTGTTTTTT.

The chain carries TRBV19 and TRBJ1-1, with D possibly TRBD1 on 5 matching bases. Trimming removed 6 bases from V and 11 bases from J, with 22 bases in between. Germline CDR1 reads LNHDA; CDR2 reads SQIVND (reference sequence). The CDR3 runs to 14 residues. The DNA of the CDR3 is TGTGCCAGTAGCTCACGGGACTCACCCCGGGGGGCTTTCTTT. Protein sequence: CASSSRDSPRGAFF.

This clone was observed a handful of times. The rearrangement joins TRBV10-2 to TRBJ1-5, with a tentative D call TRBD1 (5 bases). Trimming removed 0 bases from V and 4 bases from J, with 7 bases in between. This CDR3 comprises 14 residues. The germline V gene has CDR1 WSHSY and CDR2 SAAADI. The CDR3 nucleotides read TGCGCCAGCAGTGAGTCGGGGGGGAATCAGCCCCAGCATTTT. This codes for CASSESGGNQPQHF.

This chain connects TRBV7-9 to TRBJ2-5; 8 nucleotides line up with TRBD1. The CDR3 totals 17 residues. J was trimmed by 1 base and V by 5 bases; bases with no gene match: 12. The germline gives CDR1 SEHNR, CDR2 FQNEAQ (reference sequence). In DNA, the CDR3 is TGTGCCAGCAGCAACGGACAGGGTAGGGGACTCCAAGAGACCCAGTACTTC. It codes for CASSNGQGRGLQETQYF. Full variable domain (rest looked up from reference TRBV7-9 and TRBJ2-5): DTGVSQNPRHKITKRGQNVTFRCDPISEHNRLYWYRQTLGQGPEFLTYFQNEAQLEKSRLLSDRFSAERPKGSFSTLEIQRTEQGDSAMYLCASSNGQGRGLQETQYFGPGTRLLVL.